The clone carrying this T cell receptor (beta chain) was recorded only once. Its antigen is still unknown. This record belongs to a study of shared clonotypes between healthy human individuals. Study-wide findings and caveats: Only blood was sampled, and tissue TCR repertoires likely differ from blood ones. Clonotypes shared by all four sorted-subset donors had higher generation probabilities than non-shared clonotypes.

The table came from immunoSEQ multiplex PCR; TCRdb's copy has only in-frame clones and leaves some out. The sample holds more than 150,000 clones; just under 95% are singletons and the top ten take around 0.067%. The V gene's germline CDR1 is SNHLY and CDR2 FYNNEI. This CDR3 has 12 amino acids. This clonotype was sampled from a woman in her 30s in good health. The rearrangement links TRBV2 to TRBJ2-5; D is ambiguous. The J call may be incorrect, as the DNA end agrees better with TRBJ2-7. Sequencing was performed on naive CD4+ T cells sorted from blood. Described subset: CD45RA+ positively selected. The CDR3 region is CASSEENYEQYF. In DNA form, the CDR3 reads TGTGCCAGCAGTGAAGAGAACTACGAGCAGTACTTC.